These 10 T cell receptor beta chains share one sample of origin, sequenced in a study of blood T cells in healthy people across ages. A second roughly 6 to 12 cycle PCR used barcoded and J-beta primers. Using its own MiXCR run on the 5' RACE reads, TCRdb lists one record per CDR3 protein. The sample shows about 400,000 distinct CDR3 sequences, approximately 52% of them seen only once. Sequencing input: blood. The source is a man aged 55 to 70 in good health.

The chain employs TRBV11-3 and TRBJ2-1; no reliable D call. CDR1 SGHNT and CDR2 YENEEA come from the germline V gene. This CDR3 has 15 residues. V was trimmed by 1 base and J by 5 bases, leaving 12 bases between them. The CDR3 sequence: CASSLGRALDNEQFF. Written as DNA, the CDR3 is TGTGCCAGCAGCTTAGGGCGAGCGCTGGACAATGAGCAGTTCTTC.

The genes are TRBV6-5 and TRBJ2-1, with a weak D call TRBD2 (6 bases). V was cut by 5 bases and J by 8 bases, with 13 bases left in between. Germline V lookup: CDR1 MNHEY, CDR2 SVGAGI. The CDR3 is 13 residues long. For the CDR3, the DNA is TGTGCCAGCAGTCAGAGACTAGGGGATGAGCAGTTCTTC. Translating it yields CASSQRLGDEQFF.

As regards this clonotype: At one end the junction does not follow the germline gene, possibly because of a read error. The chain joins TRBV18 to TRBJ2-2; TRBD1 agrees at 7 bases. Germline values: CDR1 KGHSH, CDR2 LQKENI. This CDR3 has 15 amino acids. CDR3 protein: CASSEGQPNTGELLF. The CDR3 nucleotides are TGTGCCAGCTCAGAGGGACAGCCGAACACCGGGGAGCTGTTGTTT.

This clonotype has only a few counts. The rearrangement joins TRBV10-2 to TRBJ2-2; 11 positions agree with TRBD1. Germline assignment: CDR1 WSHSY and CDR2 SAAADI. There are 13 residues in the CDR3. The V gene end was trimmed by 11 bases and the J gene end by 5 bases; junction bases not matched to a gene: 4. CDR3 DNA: TGCGCCGGTGGACAGGGGGCAACCGGGGAGCTGTTTTTT. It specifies CAGGQGATGELFF.

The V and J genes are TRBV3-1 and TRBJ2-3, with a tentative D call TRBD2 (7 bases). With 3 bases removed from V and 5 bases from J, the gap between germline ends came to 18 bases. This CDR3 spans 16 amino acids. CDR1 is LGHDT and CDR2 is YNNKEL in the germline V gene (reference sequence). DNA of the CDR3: TGTGCCAGCAGCCAGGGAGGCGGGGGCGGGGGAGATACGCAGTATTTT. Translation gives CASSQGGGGGGDTQYF.

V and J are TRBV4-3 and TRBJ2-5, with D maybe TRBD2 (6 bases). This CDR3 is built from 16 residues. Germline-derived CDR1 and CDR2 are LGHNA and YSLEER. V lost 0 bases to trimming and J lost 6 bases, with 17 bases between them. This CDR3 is CASSQDLGGRGQTQYF. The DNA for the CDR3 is TGCGCCAGCAGCCAAGATCTGGGGGGAAGAGGACAGACCCAGTACTTC.

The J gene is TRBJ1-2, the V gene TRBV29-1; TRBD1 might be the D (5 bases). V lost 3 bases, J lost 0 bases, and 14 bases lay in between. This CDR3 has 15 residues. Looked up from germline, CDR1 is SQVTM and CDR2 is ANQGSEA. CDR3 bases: TGCAGCGTTGAGCCAGGGACGGAAGCTAACTATGGCTACACCTTC. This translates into CSVEPGTEANYGYTF.

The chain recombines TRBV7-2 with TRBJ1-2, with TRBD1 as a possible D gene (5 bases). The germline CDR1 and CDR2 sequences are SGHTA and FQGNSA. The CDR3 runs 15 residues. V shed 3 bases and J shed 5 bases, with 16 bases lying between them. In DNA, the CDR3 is TGTGCCAGCAGCTTCGTACCAGCGGGGGAATATGGCTACACCTTC. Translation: CASSFVPAGEYGYTF. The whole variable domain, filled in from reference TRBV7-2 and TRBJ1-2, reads GAGVSQSPSNKVTEKGKDVELRCDPISGHTALYWYRQSLGQGLEFLIYFQGNSAPDKSGLPSDRFSAERTGGSVSTLTIQRTQQEDSAVYLCASSFVPAGEYGYTFGSGTRLTVV.

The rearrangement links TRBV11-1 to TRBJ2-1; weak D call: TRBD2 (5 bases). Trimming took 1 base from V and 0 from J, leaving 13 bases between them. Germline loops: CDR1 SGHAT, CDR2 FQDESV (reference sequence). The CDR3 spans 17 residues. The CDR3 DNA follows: TGTGCCAGCAGCTTAGTGGGGAGCCTCAGCTCCTACAATGAGCAGTTCTTC. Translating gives CASSLVGSLSSYNEQFF.

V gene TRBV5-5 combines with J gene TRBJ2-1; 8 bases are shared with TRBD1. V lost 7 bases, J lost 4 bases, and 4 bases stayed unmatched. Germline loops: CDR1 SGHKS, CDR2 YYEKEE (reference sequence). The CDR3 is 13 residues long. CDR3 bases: TGTGCCAGCCGCGGGACAGGTTACAATGAGCAGTTCTTC. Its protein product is CASRGTGYNEQFF.